There are a few counts of the clone carrying this T cell receptor beta chain. A multiplex PCR was run with 60 Vbeta primers and 13 Jbeta primers. Clones were read by immunoSEQ multiplex PCR, and TCRdb kept only the in-frame ones, dropping some. Here the sample spans approximately 140,000 clones, 73% being singletons. V gave up 4 bases and J gave up 3 bases; unmatched junction bases: 5. The CDR3 is 15 residues long. Germline values: CDR1 MNHNS, CDR2 SASEGT. This entry belongs to a study of cytomegalovirus exposure and HLA in healthy donors. Source material: PBMCs. The rearrangement uses TRBV6-1 and TRBJ2-7, with 11 nucleotides matching TRBD2. This clonotype was sampled from a woman aged 40 to 50 in good health and CMV-seronegative. In DNA form, the CDR3 reads TGTGCCAGCAGTGTGACCGGGACTAGCGGCTACGAGCAGTACTTC. Protein: CASSVTGTSGYEQYF.